A single sample gave rise to the 2 T cell receptor beta chains below, sequenced in a study of blood T cells in healthy people across ages. The use of a sample-barcoded 5' primer and a J-beta primer mix characterized a second PCR of 7 to 11 cycles. Each CDR3 protein gets one entry after TCRdb re-called the 5' RACE reads with MiXCR. The sample includes some 940,000 distinct CDR3 sequences, almost 30% seen only once; the top ten take about 10%. This sample was also put to use in a study of T cells of mothers and their children.

The sequencing sample was made of blood. All receptors come from a woman in her thirties or forties in good health.

The J gene is TRBJ1-5, the V gene TRBV6-2 or TRBV6-3; no clear D. CDR1 and CDR2 from the germline V gene are MNHEY and SVGEGT. The CDR3 contains 13 residues. Trimming shortened V by 0 bases and J by 5 bases, and 5 bases separated the two germline ends. In DNA form, the CDR3 reads TGTGCCAGCAGTTACTCGATAGATCAGCCCCAGCATTTT. Its translation is CASSYSIDQPQHF.

This clonotype has only a few counts. The chain links TRBV28 to TRBJ2-7, with D perhaps matching TRBD2 (6 bases). The CDR3 contains 16 residues. The V gene's germline CDR1 is MDHEN and CDR2 SYDVKM. Between the trimmed V and J ends, which lost 3 bases and 3 bases, there was a span of 18 bases. The CDR3: CASSFHPTEGFYEQYF. As DNA, the CDR3 is TGTGCCAGCAGTTTCCATCCGACGGAGGGGTTCTACGAGCAGTACTTC.